The 32 T cell receptor beta chains presented below share a single source sample, sequenced in a study of beta chain features in type 1 diabetes. The study, taken as a whole, reports: Patients with Type 1 diabetes showed moderately but significantly shorter TCRB CDR3s in all four CD4+ subsets.

Their antigens remain unidentified. All of the isolated RNA was reverse transcribed, so expressed TCRB transcripts were sequenced. Clones were sequenced by immunoSEQ multiplex PCR, and TCRdb holds only the in-frame ones, with some missing. The sample shows some 350,000 clones, roughly 14% of them seen only once. The sample was naive CD4+ T cells from blood. The receptors were sampled from a woman between 18 and 30 years old with type 1 diabetes.

The chain uses TRBV7-9 and TRBJ1-2, with a weak D call TRBD1 (6 bases). Germline assignment: CDR1 SEHNR and CDR2 FQNEAQ (reference sequence). Trimming stripped 11 bases from V and 4 bases from J, with 23 bases between. The CDR3 is 15 amino acids. CDR3 protein: CAFARSGGQAYGYTF. In nucleotides, the CDR3 is TGTGCCTTTGCACGTTCCGGGGGGCAAGCCTATGGCTACACCTTC.

In this sample, this clone turned up a few times. CDR3 sequence reads: CSGQNSYNEQFF. Here the CDR3 DNA reads TGCAGCGGACAAAACTCCTACAATGAGCAGTTCTTC. The gene calls are TRBV29-1 and TRBJ2-1, with D unclear. This CDR3 spans 12 amino acids. CDR1 is SQVTM, CDR2 ANQGSEA, per germline. Trimming left V 7 bases short and J 0 bases short, with 7 bases between.

V is TRBV29-1 and J is TRBJ2-5; maybe TRBD2 (7 bases). This CDR3 has 13 residues. V was clipped by 3 bases and J by 5 bases, with 13 bases between them. From germline, CDR1 is SQVTM and CDR2 ANQGSEA. CDR3 region: CSVDLGGGETQYF. Here the CDR3 DNA reads TGCAGCGTTGATTTGGGAGGGGGGGAGACCCAGTACTTC. Using reference TRBV29-1 and TRBJ2-5 for the parts outside the CDR3, the full variable domain is SAVISQKPSRDICQRGTSLTIQCQVDSQVTMMFWYRQQPGQSLTLIATANQGSEATYESGFVIDKFPISRPNLTFSTLTVSNMSPEDSSIYLCSVDLGGGETQYFGPGTRLLVL.

This chain joins TRBV29-1 and TRBJ1-2; perhaps TRBD1 as D (5 bases). Per the germline V gene, CDR1 is SQVTM and CDR2 is ANQGSEA. Trimming pared 4 bases from V and 7 bases from J, leaving 13 bases between. The CDR3 length is 12 residues. DNA for the CDR3: TGCAGCGTTGGACCCGGGGGATTTGGCTACACCTTC. Translating gives CSVGPGGFGYTF.

This clone showed up just a few times. This chain links TRBV5-4 with TRBJ1-1; tentatively, D is TRBD1 (5 bases). CDR3 length: 14 residues. CDR1 SGHNT and CDR2 YYREEE come from the germline V gene (reference sequence). V was trimmed by 4 bases and J by 4 bases, leaving 14 bases between them. As DNA, the CDR3 is TGTGCCAGCAGCCACACCGGGGGGGGCACTGAAGCTTTCTTT. Its translation: CASSHTGGGTEAFF.

A few counts support this clone. The CDR3 here is CASSRVPEKLFF. The CDR3 nucleotides read TGTGCCAGCTCACGAGTGCCCGAAAAACTGTTTTTT. The genes are TRBV18 and TRBJ1-4, with D unresolved. Trimming took off 4 bases at V and 8 bases at J, with 8 bases between the two ends. Germline CDR1 reads KGHSH; CDR2 reads LQKENI. CDR3 length equals 12 residues.

In its sample, this clone was seen a few times. The chain combines TRBV28 with TRBJ2-2, with unresolved D. Trimming cost V 3 bases and J 0 bases, with 8 bases left between them. CDR1 and CDR2 from the germline V gene are MDHEN and SYDVKM. The CDR3 covers 15 residues. CDR3: CASSFFGANTGELFF. The CDR3, as DNA: TGTGCCAGCAGTTTTTTCGGTGCGAACACCGGGGAGCTGTTTTTT.

As for this clone: Other DNA sequences in the same sample also yield this CDR3. The chain combines TRBV5-1 with TRBJ1-1; D not resolved. V was cut by 1 base and J by 3 bases, with 7 bases left in between. The V gene's germline CDR1 is SGHRS and CDR2 YFSETQ. CDR3 length equals 13 residues. The CDR3 bases are TGCGCCAGCAGCTTGACCGGGGACACTGAAGCTTTCTTT. This encodes CASSLTGDTEAFF.

The chain joins TRBV6-5 to TRBJ2-1; D unresolved. The CDR3 has 11 amino acids. Trimming removed 5 bases at V and 7 bases at J, with 6 bases between. Germline loops: CDR1 MNHEY, CDR2 SVGAGI. CDR3 amino acids: CASSTVNEQFF. CDR3 bases: TGTGCCAGCAGTACAGTGAATGAGCAGTTCTTC.

This clone was seen only a few times. V is TRBV19 and J is TRBJ1-5; 7 nucleotides line up with TRBD1. Trimming removed 6 bases from V and 3 bases from J; junction bases left unmatched: 14. In germline, CDR1 is LNHDA, CDR2 SQIVND (reference sequence). This CDR3 region has 17 residues. CDR3 region: CASSEVRYRGVNQPQHF. The CDR3 DNA sequence: TGTGCCAGTAGCGAGGTACGATACAGGGGTGTCAATCAGCCCCAGCATTTT.

The chain employs TRBV2 and TRBJ2-1; a possible D gene is TRBD1 (6 bases). From germline, CDR1 is SNHLY and CDR2 FYNNEI. The CDR3 contains 14 residues. V was clipped by 4 bases and J by 7 bases, with 14 bases between them. The CDR3 bases are TGTGCCAGCAGTGCCGGGACAATCTCTAATGAGCAGTTCTTC. As protein: CASSAGTISNEQFF.

In regard to this clone: Other DNA variants within this sample encode the same CDR3. The rearrangement joins TRBV7-2 to TRBJ1-2; 9 nucleotides align to TRBD1. Germline CDR1 SGHTA, CDR2 FQGNSA. The CDR3 runs to 13 residues. J was trimmed by 4 bases and V by 5 bases; bases with no gene match: 2. CDR3 region: CASSPGQGYGYTF. CDR3 coding DNA: TGTGCCAGCAGCCCGGGACAGGGCTATGGCTACACCTTC.

The genes are TRBV7-9 and TRBJ1-1; D uncertain. Germline V CDR1 and CDR2: SEHNR, FQNEAQ (reference sequence). Trimming shortened V by 1 base and J by 7 bases, and 10 bases separated the two germline ends. This CDR3 has 13 residues. CDR3 nucleotide sequence: TGTGCCAGCAGCTTAGACAGATCCCTTGAAGCTTTCTTT. Amino acid sequence: CASSLDRSLEAFF.

The V gene is TRBV4-1, the J gene TRBJ2-1; TRBD2 might be the D (5 bases). The CDR3 loop spans 17 amino acids. Trimming took off 1 base at V and 9 bases at J, with 22 bases between the two ends. Germline V gene data show CDR1 as MGHRA and CDR2 as YSYEKL. The CDR3 protein is CASSQVTLRASMREQFF. The CDR3 bases are TGCGCCAGCAGCCAAGTCACCTTGAGGGCCTCGATGCGTGAGCAGTTCTTC.

V usage is TRBV6-5 and J usage is TRBJ2-1; weak D call: TRBD2 (6 bases). The V gene's germline CDR1 is MNHEY and CDR2 SVGAGI. Trimming took 2 bases from V and 5 from J, leaving 13 bases between them. The CDR3 sequence is 15 residues long. The CDR3 nucleotides read TGTGCCAGCAGTTACGTGGCTAGCGTGCACAATGAGCAGTTCTTC. Translation gives CASSYVASVHNEQFF.

As regards this clone: Other DNA sequences in this sample translate to the same CDR3. The gene calls are TRBV29-1 and TRBJ1-1, with 7 bases fitting TRBD1. The V segment lost 6 bases and the J segment 0 bases; nucleotides outside the gene matches: 4. The germline gives CDR1 SQVTM, CDR2 ANQGSEA. This CDR3 is 13 amino acids long. CDR3 DNA sequence: TGCAGCGTGACAGGGAGGATGAACACTGAAGCTTTCTTT. It yields the protein CSVTGRMNTEAFF.

In its sample, this clone was seen a few times. The chain links TRBV5-1 to TRBJ1-3; no clear D. V was clipped by 4 bases and J by 5 bases, with 10 bases between them. Germline V CDR1 and CDR2: SGHRS, YFSETQ. The CDR3 extends over 13 amino acids. The CDR3 bases are TGCGCCAGCAGCCTAGGCACGAGAAACACCATATATTTT. Its protein is CASSLGTRNTIYF.

The V call is TRBV28, the J call TRBJ1-1; D gene unclear. The CDR3 runs to 14 residues. V lost 4 bases and J 0 bases, leaving 9 bases between the germline ends. CDR1 and CDR2 from the germline V gene are MDHEN and SYDVKM. This chain's CDR3 is CASSYSTMNTEAFF. CDR3 nucleotide sequence: TGTGCCAGCAGTTACAGCACCATGAACACTGAAGCTTTCTTT.

A few counts support this clone. V is TRBV7-9 and J is TRBJ2-7; 9 bases are shared with TRBD2. This CDR3 is built from 17 residues. V lost 1 base to trimming and J lost 2 bases; unmatched junction nucleotides: 9. The V gene's germline CDR1 is SEHNR and CDR2 FQNEAQ (reference sequence). CDR3 DNA sequence: TGTGCCAGCAGCTTAGTAGCGGGCGGGGGGGGCACCTACGAGCAGTACGTC. Translated, it gives CASSLVAGGGGTYEQYV.

In DNA form, the CDR3 reads TGCGCCAGCAGCCCAAGGACAGGACCGGACACTGAAGCTTTCTTT. Residues: CASSPRTGPDTEAFF. The chain combines TRBV5-1 with TRBJ1-1; 7 bases map to TRBD1. The CDR3 is made up of 15 amino acids. V lost 4 bases and J lost 3; bases outside the gene matches: 9. Germline loops: CDR1 SGHRS, CDR2 YFSETQ.

This clone was seen a handful of times. The rearrangement links TRBV5-4 to TRBJ2-5; 9 nucleotides match TRBD2. Germline loops: CDR1 SGHNT, CDR2 YYREEE (reference sequence). The J segment lost 0 bases and the V segment lost 6 bases, leaving 12 bases of the junction unmatched. This CDR3 has 17 residues. The CDR3 reads CASNPGTSPMYQETQYF. The CDR3, as DNA: TGTGCCAGCAACCCCGGGACTAGCCCAATGTACCAAGAGACCCAGTACTTC.

The rearrangement uses TRBV7-8 and TRBJ2-7; no clear D gene. The V and J ends lost 0 bases and 6 bases respectively, with 9 bases between them. The CDR3 has 13 residues. Germline-derived CDR1 and CDR2 are SGHVS and FQNEAQ. The CDR3 coding sequence is TGTGCCAGCAGCTTAGCGCCTCGGAGCGAGCAGTACTTC. It specifies CASSLAPRSEQYF.

The chain recombines TRBV15 with TRBJ1-4, with D perhaps TRBD1 (6 bases). CDR3 length: 15 residues. The germline V gene has CDR1 LNHNV and CDR2 YYDKDF (reference sequence). V lost 3 bases and J 8 bases, leaving 16 bases between the germline ends. For the CDR3, the DNA is TGTGCCACCAGCAGTAAGACAGGCGTTTGGGAAAAACTGTTTTTT. Amino acid sequence: CATSSKTGVWEKLFF.

V is TRBV28 and J is TRBJ1-2; TRBD1 is a possible D gene (5 bases). The germline V and J ends were trimmed by 5 bases and 7 bases, with 8 bases remaining between them. There are 11 residues in the CDR3. Germline V lookup: CDR1 MDHEN, CDR2 SYDVKM. The CDR3 region is CASSIQGGYTF. The CDR3 DNA follows: TGTGCCAGCAGTATCCAGGGTGGCTACACCTTC.

The chain carries TRBV5-6 and TRBJ1-5, with D uncertain. CDR1 SGHDT and CDR2 YYEEEE come from the germline V gene. Trimming left V 0 bases short and J 6 bases short, with 4 bases between. The CDR3 length is 12 residues. CDR3 in DNA: TGTGCCAGCAGCTTGGCAGGTCAGCCCCAGCATTTT. Residues: CASSLAGQPQHF. Together with reference TRBV5-6 and TRBJ1-5, the CDR3 gives the full variable domain: DAGVTQSPTHLIKTRGQQVTLRCSPKSGHDTVSWYQQALGQGPQFIFQYYEEEERQRGNFPDRFSGHQFPNYSSELNVNALLLGDSALYLCASSLAGQPQHFGDGTRLSIL.

The table lists this clone with a few counts. V is TRBV5-4 and J is TRBJ2-3; 8 nucleotides agree with TRBD2. V was clipped by 4 bases and J by 0 bases; unmatched bases: 7. This CDR3 spans 16 amino acids. Germline V gene sequence: CDR1 SGHNT, CDR2 YYREEE (reference sequence). The CDR3 protein is CASSQGLAGSTDTQYF. CDR3 sequence (DNA): TGTGCCAGCAGCCAAGGACTAGCTGGTAGCACAGATACGCAGTATTTT.

The V call is TRBV18, the J call TRBJ1-1; possibly TRBD1 for D (5 bases). Between the trimmed V and J ends, which lost 3 bases and 1 base, there was a span of 12 bases. The CDR3 covers 15 residues. From germline, CDR1 is KGHSH and CDR2 LQKENI. CDR3 nucleotides: TGTGCCAGCTCACCGACTGGAACAGGGAACACTGAAGCTTTCTTT. Its translation is CASSPTGTGNTEAFF. The variable domain in full, with the rest retrieved from reference TRBV18 and TRBJ1-1, is NAGVMQNPRHLVRRRGQEARLRCSPMKGHSHVYWYRQLPEEGLKFMVYLQKENIIDESGMPKERFSAEFPKEGPSILRIQQVVRGDSAAYFCASSPTGTGNTEAFFGQGTRLTVV.

This clone has at least ten counts. The chain links TRBV4-2 to TRBJ2-7; 8 bases are shared with TRBD1. Germline lookup yields CDR1 LGHNA and CDR2 YNFKEQ. The CDR3 is 13 amino acids. V was pared by 6 bases and J by 4 bases, with 5 bases of the junction left unmatched. In nucleotides, the CDR3 is TGTGCCAGCAGAGGAACAGGGGGTTACGAGCAGTACTTC. Translation gives CASRGTGGYEQYF.

The chain joins TRBV7-2 to TRBJ2-4; D possibly corresponds to TRBD1 (5 bases). This CDR3 is built from 15 residues. Germline V gene lookup returns CDR1 SGHTA and CDR2 FQGNSA. Between the trimmed V and J ends, which lost 1 base and 0 bases, there was a span of 7 bases. CDR3 bases: TGTGCCAGCAGCTTAGTGGGGCTAGCCAAAAACATTCAGTACTTC. It is translated as CASSLVGLAKNIQYF. Complete variable domain (other parts from reference TRBV7-2 and TRBJ2-4): GAGVSQSPSNKVTEKGKDVELRCDPISGHTALYWYRQSLGQGLEFLIYFQGNSAPDKSGLPSDRFSAERTGGSVSTLTIQRTQQEDSAVYLCASSLVGLAKNIQYFGAGTRLSVL.

This clone was seen only a few times. Other DNA sequences of this sample code for an identical CDR3. The rearrangement uses TRBV20-1 and TRBJ2-1; D gene uncertain. CDR1 is DFQATT, CDR2 SNEGSKA, per germline (reference sequence). The CDR3 has 10 amino acids. Deletions cut 3 bases from V and 7 bases from J, with 4 bases between. CDR3 DNA sequence: TGCAGTGCTAGTCGGAATGAGCAGTTCTTC. Its protein is CSASRNEQFF.

This clone came up once. The chain links TRBV7-9 to TRBJ2-7; 7 nucleotides agree with TRBD2. The CDR3 runs to 16 residues. Germline-derived CDR1 and CDR2 are SEHNR and FQNEAQ (reference sequence). The junction had 6 bases not matched to a gene; V was cut back by 1 base and J by 0 bases. The CDR3 nucleotides are TGTGCCAGCAGCTTAGGAACTAGCGTTAGCTCCTACGAGCAGTACGTC. This sequence encodes CASSLGTSVSSYEQYV.

The table lists this clone with a few counts. The V and J genes are TRBV19 and TRBJ1-5; possibly TRBD1 for D (5 bases). This CDR3 has 14 amino acids. Germline V gene data show CDR1 as LNHDA and CDR2 as SQIVND (reference sequence). Trimming shortened V by 7 bases and J by 3 bases, and 13 bases separated the two germline ends. The CDR3 nucleotides read TGTGCCAGTAATTCAGGGCGATTCAATCAGCCCCAGCATTTT. Translation gives CASNSGRFNQPQHF.